What follows describes a single T cell receptor beta chain. Antigen specificity is unknown. V lost 2 bases, J lost 7 bases, and 12 bases lay in between. Germline CDR1 is MNHEY and CDR2 is SVGEGT. The CDR3 covers 14 residues. Priming with a constant-region primer yielded TCR beta cDNA from 450 to 600 ng total RNA. Investigators got TCR beta libraries out of three nested multiplex PCR rounds, done with slightly modified ARM-PCR. The first two PCR rounds used TRBV1-TRBV30 primers with a Cbeta primer, nine to eleven cycles each. TCRdb itself ran the multiplex PCR reads through MiXCR, one entry per CDR3 protein. Of 45,000 or so distinct CDR3 sequences in the sample, about 73% were seen once. This entry comes from a study of tumor-infiltrating lymphocytes in primary liver carcinoma. Study context: The study reported T1-T3 N0M0 tumors spanning 4.2 to 10 cm. Samples yielded about 3.5 to 7.5 million productive TCRbeta reads, similar across tissue types. Regarding the study as a whole: Significantly greater top-250-clone fractions characterized tumors relative to blood (p = 0.039). The study found only about 8-25% of top clones in all five tumor regions.

Starting material for RNA and DNA co-extraction consisted of roughly 17-31 mg of unsorted bulk tissue. The origin of this receptor is a man in his forties with primary liver carcinoma and hepatitis B virus infection. The J gene is TRBJ2-1, the V gene TRBV6-2 or TRBV6-3, with a tentative D call TRBD2 (5 bases). Material: liver tumor tissue from sampling region 2. Regarding subset: tumor region T2, inferior pole. The CDR3 DNA reads as TGTGCCAGCAGTTACCCCATGGCGGGTAATGAGCAGTTCTTC. Translation: CASSYPMAGNEQFF.